This TCR beta chain was recorded in a study of T cell responses to AZD1222 COVID-19 vaccine. Findings and caveats of the study: Repertoire sampling happened only post peak T cell response. Compared with day 0, the breadth and depth of the Spike-specific TCR repertoire rose significantly after two doses of AZD1222.

This CDR3 has 17 residues. With V trimmed by 5 bases and J by 2 bases, 11 bases remained unmatched. The germline V gene encodes CDR1 SGHAT and CDR2 FQNNGV. Produced via immunoSEQ multiplex PCR; TCRdb's table is partial and in-frame only. The data contain 170,000 or so clones, about nine tenths of them singletons. As regards this clone: The target antigen is unknown.

The TCR sequence derives from an adult in good health. The V gene is TRBV11-2, the J gene TRBJ1-5, with TRBD1 matching over 8 bases. Sequencing used peripheral blood, obtained on day 0 of AZD1222 vaccination. CDR3 sequence reads: CASSRGPTGGGNQPQHF. In DNA, the CDR3 is TGTGCCAGCAGCCGGGGCCCAACAGGGGGTGGCAATCAGCCCCAGCATTTT.